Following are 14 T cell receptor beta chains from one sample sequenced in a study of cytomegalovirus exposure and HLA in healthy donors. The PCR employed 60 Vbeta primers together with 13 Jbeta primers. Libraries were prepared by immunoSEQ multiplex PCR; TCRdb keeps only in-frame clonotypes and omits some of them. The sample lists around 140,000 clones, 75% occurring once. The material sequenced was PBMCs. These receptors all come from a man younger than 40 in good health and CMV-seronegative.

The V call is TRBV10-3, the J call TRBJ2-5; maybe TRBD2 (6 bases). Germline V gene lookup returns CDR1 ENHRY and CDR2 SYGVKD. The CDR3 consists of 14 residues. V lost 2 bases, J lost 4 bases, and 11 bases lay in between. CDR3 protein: CAISERLEGETQYF. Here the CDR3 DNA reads TGTGCCATCAGTGAGCGACTAGAAGGAGAGACCCAGTACTTC.

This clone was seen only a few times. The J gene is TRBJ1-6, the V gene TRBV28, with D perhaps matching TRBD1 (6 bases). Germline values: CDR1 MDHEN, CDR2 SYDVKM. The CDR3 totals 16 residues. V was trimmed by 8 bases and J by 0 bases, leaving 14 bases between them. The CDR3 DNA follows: TGTGCCAGCTCCAGGGGCGCGGACTCCTATAATTCACCCCTCCACTTT. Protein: CASSRGADSYNSPLHF.

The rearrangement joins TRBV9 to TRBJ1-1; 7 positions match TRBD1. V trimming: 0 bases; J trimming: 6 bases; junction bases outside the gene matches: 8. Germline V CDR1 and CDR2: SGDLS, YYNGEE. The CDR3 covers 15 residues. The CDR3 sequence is CASSVEGQYLAEAFF. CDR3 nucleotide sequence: TGTGCCAGCAGCGTAGAGGGACAGTATCTAGCTGAAGCTTTCTTT. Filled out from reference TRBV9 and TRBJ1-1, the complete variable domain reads DSGVTQTPKHLITATGQRVTLRCSPRSGDLSVYWYQQSLDQGLQFLIQYYNGEERAKGNILERFSAQQFPDLHSELNLSSLELGDSALYFCASSVEGQYLAEAFFGQGTRLTVV.

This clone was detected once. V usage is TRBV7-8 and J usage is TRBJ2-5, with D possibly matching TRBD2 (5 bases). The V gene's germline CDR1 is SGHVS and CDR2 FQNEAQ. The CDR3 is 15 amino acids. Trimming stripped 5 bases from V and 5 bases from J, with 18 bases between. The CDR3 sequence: CASSPIVGLYETQYF. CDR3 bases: TGTGCCAGCAGCCCTATAGTCGGACTCTATGAGACCCAGTACTTC.

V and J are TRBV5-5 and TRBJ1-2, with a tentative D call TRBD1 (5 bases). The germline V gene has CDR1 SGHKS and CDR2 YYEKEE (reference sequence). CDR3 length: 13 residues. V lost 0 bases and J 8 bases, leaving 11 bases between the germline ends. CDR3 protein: CASSLGDSKGYTF. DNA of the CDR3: TGTGCCAGCAGCTTGGGGGACTCCAAGGGCTACACCTTC.

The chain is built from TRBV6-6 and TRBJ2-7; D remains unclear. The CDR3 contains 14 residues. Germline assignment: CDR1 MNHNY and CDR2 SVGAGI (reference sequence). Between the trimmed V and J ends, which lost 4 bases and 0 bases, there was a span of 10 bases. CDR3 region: CASSSLAASYEQYF. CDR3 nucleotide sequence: TGTGCCAGCAGTTCCCTGGCGGCCTCCTACGAGCAGTACTTC.

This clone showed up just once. This CDR3 reads CASSFGTSGIFTDTQYF. In DNA form, the CDR3 reads TGTGCCAGCAGCTTTGGGACTAGCGGGATATTCACAGATACGCAGTATTTT. The chain links TRBV28 to TRBJ2-3, with 13 bases matching TRBD2. Germline V lookup: CDR1 MDHEN, CDR2 SYDVKM. This CDR3 spans 17 amino acids. Trimming cost V 6 bases and J 2 bases; bases outside gene matches: 8.

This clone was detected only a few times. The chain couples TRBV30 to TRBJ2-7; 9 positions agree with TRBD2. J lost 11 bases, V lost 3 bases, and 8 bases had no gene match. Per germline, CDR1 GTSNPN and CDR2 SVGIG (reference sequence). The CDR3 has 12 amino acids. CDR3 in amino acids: CAWRLAGRVEYF. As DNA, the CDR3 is TGTGCCTGGAGGCTAGCGGGGAGGGTGGAGTACTTC.

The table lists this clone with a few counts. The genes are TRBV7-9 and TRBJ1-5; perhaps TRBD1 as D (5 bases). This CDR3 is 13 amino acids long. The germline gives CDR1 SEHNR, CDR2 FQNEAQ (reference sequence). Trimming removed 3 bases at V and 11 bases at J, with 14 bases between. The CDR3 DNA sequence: TGTGCCAGCAGCTTGGGAGGGGTATCGACCCAGCATTTT. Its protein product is CASSLGGVSTQHF.

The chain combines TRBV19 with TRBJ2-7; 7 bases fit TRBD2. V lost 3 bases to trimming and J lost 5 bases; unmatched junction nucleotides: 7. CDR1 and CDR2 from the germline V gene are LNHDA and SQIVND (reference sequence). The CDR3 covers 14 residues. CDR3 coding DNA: TGTGCCAGTAGTATGTCCCAGGGAGGGAACGAGCAGTACTTC. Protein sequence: CASSMSQGGNEQYF.

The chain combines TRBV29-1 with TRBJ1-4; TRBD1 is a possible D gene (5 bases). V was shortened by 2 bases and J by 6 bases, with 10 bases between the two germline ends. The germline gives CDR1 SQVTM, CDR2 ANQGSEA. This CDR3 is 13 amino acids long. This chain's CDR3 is CSVELGADEKLFF. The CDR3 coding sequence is TGCAGCGTTGAACTAGGGGCGGATGAAAAACTGTTTTTT. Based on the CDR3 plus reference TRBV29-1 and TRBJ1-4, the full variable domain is SAVISQKPSRDICQRGTSLTIQCQVDSQVTMMFWYRQQPGQSLTLIATANQGSEATYESGFVIDKFPISRPNLTFSTLTVSNMSPEDSSIYLCSVELGADEKLFFGSGTQLSVL.

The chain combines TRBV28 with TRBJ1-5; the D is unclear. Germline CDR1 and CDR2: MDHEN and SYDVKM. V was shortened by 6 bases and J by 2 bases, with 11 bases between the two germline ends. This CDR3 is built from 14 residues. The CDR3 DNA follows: TGTGCCAGCAGGTTGTCTTCAGGCAATCAGCCCCAGCATTTT. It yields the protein CASRLSSGNQPQHF.

The CDR3 here is CASSQDPGSSGSGEQFF. The CDR3 coding sequence is TGTGCCAGCAGCCAAGATCCGGGATCTAGCGGGAGTGGTGAGCAGTTCTTC. This chain joins TRBV4-2 and TRBJ2-1, with TRBD2 identical over 10 bases. With V trimmed by 0 bases and J by 9 bases, 11 bases remained unmatched. Germline CDR1 reads LGHNA; CDR2 reads YNFKEQ. This CDR3 has 17 amino acids.

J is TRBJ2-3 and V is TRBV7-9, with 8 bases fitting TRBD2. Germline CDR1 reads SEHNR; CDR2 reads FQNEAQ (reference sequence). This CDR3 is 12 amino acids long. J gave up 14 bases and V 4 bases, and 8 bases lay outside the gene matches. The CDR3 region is CASSSVSGGSYF. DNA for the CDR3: TGTGCCAGCAGCTCGGTGAGCGGGGGCTCGTATTTT.